The sequence of this TCR beta chain was determined in a study of cytomegalovirus exposure and HLA in healthy donors. Study-wide points: Across donors, most TCRs were seen rarely, yet some public ones were widespread.

About this clone: Its antigen is still unknown.

The CDR3 extends over 16 amino acids. Per the germline V gene, CDR1 is MNHNY and CDR2 is SVGAGI (reference sequence). V was pared by 0 bases and J by 5 bases, with 17 bases between. The PCR employed 60 Vbeta primers together with 13 Jbeta primers. Sequencing was performed with immunoSEQ multiplex PCR; in TCRdb, only in-frame clones are kept and a portion is missing. The table shows 100,000 to 150,000 clones, with less than 80% occurring only once. Input material: PBMCs. The chain employs TRBV6-6 and TRBJ2-7, with D possibly TRBD2 on 6 matching bases. This TCR came from a man in his forties or fifties in good health and CMV-seropositive. CDR3 nucleotides: TGTGCCAGCAGTTACTCGAAACGGTCCGGGAGCAACGAGCAGTACTTC. Translation: CASSYSKRSGSNEQYF.